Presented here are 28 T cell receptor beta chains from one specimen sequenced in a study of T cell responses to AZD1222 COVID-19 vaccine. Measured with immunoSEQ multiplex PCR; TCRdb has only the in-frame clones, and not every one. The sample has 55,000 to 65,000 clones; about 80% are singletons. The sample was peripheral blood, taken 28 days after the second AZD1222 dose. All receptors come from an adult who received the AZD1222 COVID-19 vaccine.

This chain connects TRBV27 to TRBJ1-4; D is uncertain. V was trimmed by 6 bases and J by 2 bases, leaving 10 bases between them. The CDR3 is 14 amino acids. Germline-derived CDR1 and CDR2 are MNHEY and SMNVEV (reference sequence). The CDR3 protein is CASSRRPTNEKLFF. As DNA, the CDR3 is TGTGCCAGCAGCAGGCGGCCTACTAATGAAAAACTGTTTTTT.

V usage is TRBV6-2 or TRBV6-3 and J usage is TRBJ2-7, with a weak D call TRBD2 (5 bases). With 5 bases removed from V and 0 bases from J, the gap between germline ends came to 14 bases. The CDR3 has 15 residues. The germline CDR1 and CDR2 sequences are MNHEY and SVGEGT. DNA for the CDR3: TGTGCCAGCAGTCCAACGGGGTTAAGCTCCTACGAGCAGTACGTC. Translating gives CASSPTGLSSYEQYV.

The CDR3 bases are TGCGCCAGCAGCGGGGCAGGGGCTGGGGCCAACGTCCTGACTTTC. Its protein is CASSGAGAGANVLTF. This chain links TRBV5-1 with TRBJ2-6, with a possible D match to TRBD1 (6 bases). This CDR3 has 15 residues. The germline CDR1 and CDR2 sequences are SGHRS and YFSETQ. Between the trimmed V and J ends, which lost 4 bases and 2 bases, there was a span of 10 bases.

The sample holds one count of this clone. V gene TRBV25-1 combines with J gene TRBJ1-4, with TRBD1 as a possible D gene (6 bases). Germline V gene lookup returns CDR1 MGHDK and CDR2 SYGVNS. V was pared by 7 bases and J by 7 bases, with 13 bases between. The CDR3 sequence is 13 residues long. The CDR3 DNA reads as TGTGCCAGCACCCCGGGGGGCAGTGAAAAACTGTTTTTT. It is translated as CASTPGGSEKLFF.

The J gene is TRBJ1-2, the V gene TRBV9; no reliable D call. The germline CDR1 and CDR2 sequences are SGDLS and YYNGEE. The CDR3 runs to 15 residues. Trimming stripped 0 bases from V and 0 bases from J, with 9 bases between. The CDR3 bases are TGTGCCAGCAGCGTAGGGAGGGTAACTAACTATGGCTACACCTTC. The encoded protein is CASSVGRVTNYGYTF.

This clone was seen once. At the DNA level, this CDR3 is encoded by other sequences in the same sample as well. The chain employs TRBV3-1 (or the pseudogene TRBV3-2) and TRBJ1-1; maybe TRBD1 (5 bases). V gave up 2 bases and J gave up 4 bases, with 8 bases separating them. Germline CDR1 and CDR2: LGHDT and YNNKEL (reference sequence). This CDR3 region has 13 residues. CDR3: CASSQSGGTEAFF. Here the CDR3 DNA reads TGTGCCAGCAGCCAATCGGGGGGCACTGAAGCTTTCTTT.

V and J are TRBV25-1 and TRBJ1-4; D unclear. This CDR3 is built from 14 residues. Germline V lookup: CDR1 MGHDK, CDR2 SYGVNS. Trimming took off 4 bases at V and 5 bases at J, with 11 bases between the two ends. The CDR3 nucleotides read TGTGCCAGCAGTGTGGGAAATCGAAATGAAAAACTGTTTTTT. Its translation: CASSVGNRNEKLFF. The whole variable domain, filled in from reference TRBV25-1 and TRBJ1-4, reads EADIYQTPRYLVIGTGKKITLECSQTMGHDKMYWYQQDPGMELHLIHYSYGVNSTEKGDLSSESTVSRIRTEHFPLTLESARPSHTSQYLCASSVGNRNEKLFFGSGTQLSVL.

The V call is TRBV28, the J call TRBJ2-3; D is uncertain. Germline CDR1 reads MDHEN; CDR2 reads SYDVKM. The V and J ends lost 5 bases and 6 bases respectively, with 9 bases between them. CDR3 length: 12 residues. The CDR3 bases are TGTGCCAGCAGTCCCCTGGGCGATACGCAGTATTTT. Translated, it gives CASSPLGDTQYF.

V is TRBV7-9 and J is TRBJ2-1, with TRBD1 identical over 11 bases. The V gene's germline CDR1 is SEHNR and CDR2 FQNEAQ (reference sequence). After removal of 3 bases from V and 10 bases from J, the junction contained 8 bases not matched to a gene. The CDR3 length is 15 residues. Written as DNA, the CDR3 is TGTGCCAGCAGCTTCGACCGGACAGGGGGCTGGGAGCAGTTCTTC. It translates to CASSFDRTGGWEQFF.

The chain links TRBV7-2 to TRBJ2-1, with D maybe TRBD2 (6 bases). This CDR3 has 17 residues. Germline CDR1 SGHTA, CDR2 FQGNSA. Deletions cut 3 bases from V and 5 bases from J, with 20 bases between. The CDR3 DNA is TGTGCCAGCAGCTTGGCGACTAGTCCCCTATCCCACAATGAGCAGTTCTTC. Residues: CASSLATSPLSHNEQFF.

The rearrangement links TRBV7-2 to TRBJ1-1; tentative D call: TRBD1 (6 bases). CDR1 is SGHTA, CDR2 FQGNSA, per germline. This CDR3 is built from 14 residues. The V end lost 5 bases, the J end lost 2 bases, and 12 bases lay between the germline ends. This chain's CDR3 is CASSPSRGNTEAFF. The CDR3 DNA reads TGTGCCAGCAGCCCGTCCAGGGGAAACACTGAAGCTTTCTTT.

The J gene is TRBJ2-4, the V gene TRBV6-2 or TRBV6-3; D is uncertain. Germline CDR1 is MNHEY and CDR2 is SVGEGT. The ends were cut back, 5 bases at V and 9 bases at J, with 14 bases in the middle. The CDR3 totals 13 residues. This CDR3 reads CASSHIVKGIQYF. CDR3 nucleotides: TGTGCCAGCAGTCACATCGTAAAAGGCATTCAGTACTTC.

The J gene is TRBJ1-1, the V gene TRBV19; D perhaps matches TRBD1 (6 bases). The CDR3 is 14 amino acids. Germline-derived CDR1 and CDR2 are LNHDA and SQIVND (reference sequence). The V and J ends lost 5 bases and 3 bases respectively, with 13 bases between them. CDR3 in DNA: TGTGCCAGTAGTTATTACTCAGGGGACACTGAAGCTTTCTTT. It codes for CASSYYSGDTEAFF.

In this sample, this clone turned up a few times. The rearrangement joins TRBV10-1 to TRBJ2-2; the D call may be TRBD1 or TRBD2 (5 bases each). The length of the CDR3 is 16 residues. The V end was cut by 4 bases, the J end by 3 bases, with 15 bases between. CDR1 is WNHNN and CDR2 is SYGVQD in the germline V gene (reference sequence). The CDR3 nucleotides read TGCGCCAGCAGTGGGGGACCGGGAACGGACACCGGGGAGCTGTTTTTT. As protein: CASSGGPGTDTGELFF.

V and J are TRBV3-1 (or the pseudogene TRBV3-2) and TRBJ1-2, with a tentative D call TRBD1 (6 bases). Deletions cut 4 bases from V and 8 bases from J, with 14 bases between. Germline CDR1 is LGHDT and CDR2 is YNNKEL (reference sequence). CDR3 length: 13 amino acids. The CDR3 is CASSPLTGHGYTF. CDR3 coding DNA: TGTGCCAGCAGCCCATTAACAGGGCACGGCTACACCTTC.

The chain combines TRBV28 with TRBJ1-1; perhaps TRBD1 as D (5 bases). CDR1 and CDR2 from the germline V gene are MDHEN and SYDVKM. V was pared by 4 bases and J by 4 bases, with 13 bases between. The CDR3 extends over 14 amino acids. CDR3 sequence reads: CASSSLGGGTEAFF. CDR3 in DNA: TGTGCCAGCAGTTCCCTTGGGGGAGGCACTGAAGCTTTCTTT.

For the CDR3, the DNA is TGTGCCAGCAGCCCGGACAGGGGGGGCGGCTACACCTTC. The encoded protein is CASSPDRGGGYTF. This chain joins TRBV11-2 and TRBJ1-2; TRBD1 matches 10 bases. Germline loops: CDR1 SGHAT, CDR2 FQNNGV. The CDR3 totals 13 residues. V lost 5 bases, J lost 8 bases, and 5 bases stayed unmatched.

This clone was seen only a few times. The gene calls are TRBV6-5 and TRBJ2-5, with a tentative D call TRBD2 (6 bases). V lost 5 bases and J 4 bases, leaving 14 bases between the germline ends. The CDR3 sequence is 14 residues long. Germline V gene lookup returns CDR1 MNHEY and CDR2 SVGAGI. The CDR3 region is CASSTMGGAETQYF. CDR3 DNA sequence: TGTGCCAGCAGTACGATGGGCGGGGCAGAGACCCAGTACTTC.

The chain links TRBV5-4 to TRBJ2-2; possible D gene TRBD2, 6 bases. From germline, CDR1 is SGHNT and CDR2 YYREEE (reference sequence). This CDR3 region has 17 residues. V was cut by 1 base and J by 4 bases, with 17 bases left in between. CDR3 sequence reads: CASSLSPGAGSTGELFF. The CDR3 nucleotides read TGTGCCAGCAGCTTGAGTCCCGGGGCGGGGAGCACCGGGGAGCTGTTTTTT.

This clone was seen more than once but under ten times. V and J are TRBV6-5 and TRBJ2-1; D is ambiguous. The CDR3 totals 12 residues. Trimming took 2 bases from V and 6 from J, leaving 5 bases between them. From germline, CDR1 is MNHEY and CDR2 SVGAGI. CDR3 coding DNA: TGTGCCAGCAGTTACGCGTCCAATGAGCAGTTCTTC. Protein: CASSYASNEQFF.

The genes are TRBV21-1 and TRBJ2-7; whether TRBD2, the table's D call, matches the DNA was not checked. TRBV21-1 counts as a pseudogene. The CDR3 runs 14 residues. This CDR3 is CATERGSACYEQYF. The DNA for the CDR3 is TGTGCCACCGAACGAGGGAGTGCGTGTTACGAGCAGTACTTC.

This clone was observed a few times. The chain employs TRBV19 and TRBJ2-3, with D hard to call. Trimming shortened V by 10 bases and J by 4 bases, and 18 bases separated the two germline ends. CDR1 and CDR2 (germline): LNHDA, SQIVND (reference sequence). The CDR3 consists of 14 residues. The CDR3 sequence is CATGSDGPPDTQYF. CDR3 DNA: TGTGCCACCGGTTCGGATGGCCCCCCAGATACGCAGTATTTT.

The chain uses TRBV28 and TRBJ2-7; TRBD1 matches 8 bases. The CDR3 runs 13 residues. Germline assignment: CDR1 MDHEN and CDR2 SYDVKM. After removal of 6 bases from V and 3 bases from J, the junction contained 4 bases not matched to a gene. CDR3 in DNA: TGTGCCAGCAGGGCAGGGGGCAGCTACGAGCAGTACTTC. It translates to CASRAGGSYEQYF.

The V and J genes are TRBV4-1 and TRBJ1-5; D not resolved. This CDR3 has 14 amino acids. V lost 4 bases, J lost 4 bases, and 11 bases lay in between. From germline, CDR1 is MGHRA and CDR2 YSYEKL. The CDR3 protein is CASSPGKVNQPQHF. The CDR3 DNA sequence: TGCGCCAGCAGCCCGGGGAAGGTGAATCAGCCCCAGCATTTT.

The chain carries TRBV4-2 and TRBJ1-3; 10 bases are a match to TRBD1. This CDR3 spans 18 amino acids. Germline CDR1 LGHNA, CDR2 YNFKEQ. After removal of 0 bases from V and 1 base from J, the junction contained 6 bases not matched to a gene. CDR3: CASSQDTPGQGSGNTIYF. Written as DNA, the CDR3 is TGTGCCAGCAGCCAAGATACACCGGGACAGGGGTCTGGAAACACCATATATTTT.

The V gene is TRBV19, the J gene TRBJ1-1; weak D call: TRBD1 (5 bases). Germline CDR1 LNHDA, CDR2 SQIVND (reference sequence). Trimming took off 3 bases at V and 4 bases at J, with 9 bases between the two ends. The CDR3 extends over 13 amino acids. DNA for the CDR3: TGTGCCAGTAGTATGGGACGGGGCACTGAAGCTTTCTTT. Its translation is CASSMGRGTEAFF.

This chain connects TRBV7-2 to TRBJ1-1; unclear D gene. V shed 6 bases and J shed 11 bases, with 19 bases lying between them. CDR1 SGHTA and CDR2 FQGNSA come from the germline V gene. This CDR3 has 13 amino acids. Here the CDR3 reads CASRRTREGEAFF. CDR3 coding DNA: TGTGCCAGCAGACGAACTCGGGAGGGTGAGGCTTTCTTT.

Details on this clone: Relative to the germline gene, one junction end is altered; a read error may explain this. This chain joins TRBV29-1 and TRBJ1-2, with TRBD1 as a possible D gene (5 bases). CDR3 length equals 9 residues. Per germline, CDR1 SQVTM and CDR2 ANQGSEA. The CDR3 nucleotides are TGCAGCGTTGGGGACCTTGGACCCTTC. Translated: CSVGDLGPF.